This T cell receptor beta chain is from a study of blood T cell repertoires in COVID-19. TCRdb's table, derived via immunoSEQ multiplex PCR, lists solely in-frame clones and lacks some. Of 65,000 to 70,000 clones in the sample, about 80% are singletons; the top ten hold about 4.4%. V was pared by 3 bases and J by 8 bases, with 0 bases of the junction left unmatched. The CDR3 is 13 residues long. Germline-derived CDR1 and CDR2 are LNHNV and YYDKDF (reference sequence). The rearrangement links TRBV15 to TRBJ1-6; 8 bases match TRBD1. The sequenced sample consisted of peripheral blood. This TCR was sampled from a woman aged 60 to 75 with acute or convalescent COVID-19. The CDR3 spells CATSRTGDSPLHF. CDR3 DNA: TGTGCCACCAGCAGGACAGGGGATTCACCCCTCCACTTT.